Listed below are T cell receptor beta chains from one sample, sequenced in a study of blood T cell repertoires in COVID-19. Generated by immunoSEQ multiplex PCR, the TCRdb table keeps only in-frame clones and is missing some. The top ten clones hold around 13% of a sample with more than 110,000 clones, about three quarters of them seen once. Material for sequencing was peripheral blood. The receptors derive from a man older than 75 with acute or convalescent COVID-19. Each CDR3 is given with its conserved first and last residue. D genes are given only for firm matches. Part of the rows lack a size; the others show once, few, many or a class for expanded clones.

J gene | V gene | D gene | clone size | CDR3 DNA | CDR3 protein
TRBJ2-1 | TRBV29-1 | TRBD1 | . | TGCAGCGCTCCGGGACAGGGGAACGATGAGCAGTTCTTC | CSAPGQGNDEQFF
TRBJ2-3 | TRBV5-4 | . | few | TGTGCCAGCAGCTTCCCAGCGGGCCCCGGAGATACGCAGTATTTT | CASSFPAGPGDTQYF
TRBJ1-2 | TRBV27 | TRBD1 | . | TGTGCCAGCAGTCCATGGGACAGGCTAGACTATGGCTACACCTTC | CASSPWDRLDYGYTF
TRBJ2-3 | TRBV6-1 | . | few | TGTGCCAGCAGTGATAGGGGGACCACAGATACGCAGTATTTT | CASSDRGTTDTQYF
TRBJ1-2 | TRBV7-2 | TRBD1 | . | TGTGCCAGCAGCACTCGACAGGGGGCTAGTTATGGCTACACCTTC | CASSTRQGASYGYTF
TRBJ1-1 | TRBV7-2 | TRBD1 | . | TGTGCCAGCAGCTTCGGACAGGGCGGTAACACTGAAGCTTTCTTT | CASSFGQGGNTEAFF
TRBJ1-4 | TRBV15 | . | . | TGTGCCACCAGCAGAGCACGGTTCCTCAATGAAAAACTGTTTTTT | CATSRARFLNEKLFF
TRBJ2-7 | TRBV19 | . | . | TGTGCCAGTAGTATAGAGGACAACAGACTCTACGAGCAGTACTTC | CASSIEDNRLYEQYF
TRBJ1-5 | TRBV15 | . | . | TGTGCCACCAGCAGAGATCAGGCCAGATACCAGCCCCAGCATTTT | CATSRDQARYQPQHF
TRBJ2-3 | TRBV6-5 | TRBD2 | . | TGTGCCACCGGGGGGTACAGCGCAGATACGCAGTATTTT | CATGGYSADTQYF
TRBJ1-3 | TRBV6-5 | . | once | TGTGCCAGCTGGGAACAGGGCTCTGGAAACACCATATATTTT | CASWEQGSGNTIYF
TRBJ1-5 | TRBV6-2/TRBV6-3 | TRBD1 | . | TGTGCCAGCAGTTATCGGGACAGGGTTAATCAGCCCCAGCATTTT | CASSYRDRVNQPQHF
TRBJ1-3 | TRBV7-2 | . | . | TGTGCCAGCAGCCTTAGGGGGGGCGCGGGCTCTGGAAACACCATATATTTT | CASSLRGGAGSGNTIYF
TRBJ2-5 | TRBV7-2 | . | . | TGTGCCAGCAGCCTAACCCCAACGCCAGAGACCCAGTACTTC | CASSLTPTPETQYF
TRBJ2-1 | TRBV2 | TRBD1 | once | TGTGCCAGCAGTGAATTAACCAGACAGGGGGTGGATGGTAGGTTCTTC | CASSELTRQGVDGRFF
TRBJ1-2 | TRBV7-8 | . | . | TGTGCCAGCAGCTTAGCGCCGGGGGGCTATGGCTACACCTTC | CASSLAPGGYGYTF
TRBJ2-7 | TRBV21-1 | . | . | TGTGCCAGCAGCAAGGGGACTGTCTACGAGCAGTACTTC | CASSKGTVYEQYF
TRBJ1-2 | TRBV4-3 | TRBD1 | . | TGCGCCAGCAGCCATCCCTCGGACAGGGCAGGCTATGGCTACACCTTC | CASSHPSDRAGYGYTF
TRBJ1-6 | TRBV27 | . | . | TGTGCCAGCAGCGCCCGACTTACCAGCGGGAATTCACCCCTCCACTTT | CASSARLTSGNSPLHF
TRBJ1-1 | TRBV7-8 | . | . | TGTGCCAGCAGCTTAGAGGCCAGGGAATCCACTGAAGCTTTCTTT | CASSLEARESTEAFF
TRBJ1-3 | TRBV2 | . | . | TGTGCCAGCCAGCGAACCCACTCTGGAAACACCATATATTTT | CASQRTHSGNTIYF
TRBJ2-2 | TRBV28 | . | . | TGTGCCAGCGGTAAGACAGTGAACACCGGGGAGCTGTTTTTT | CASGKTVNTGELFF
TRBJ1-6 | TRBV10-3 | TRBD1 | . | TGTGCCATCAGTGAGTCTGGGACAGCTTACAATTCACCCCTCCACTTT | CAISESGTAYNSPLHF
TRBJ2-5 | TRBV19 | . | . | TGTGCCAGTAGTATAAACGGGTTCGGGACCCAGTACTTC | CASSINGFGTQYF
TRBJ2-5 | TRBV18 | . | . | TGTGCCAGCTCACCATTTCAACAGGCGAAAGAGACCCAGTACTTC | CASSPFQQAKETQYF
TRBJ1-5 | TRBV2 | TRBD1 | . | TGTGCCAGCAGAGACCGACAGGGGGCGCGGAGTGGCAATCAGCCCCAGCATTTT | CASRDRQGARSGNQPQHF
TRBJ2-5 | TRBV10-3 | . | . | TGTGCCATCAGTGATGGTCGGGGAAGAGAGACCCAGTACTTC | CAISDGRGRETQYF
TRBJ1-2 | TRBV10-3 | . | . | TGTGCCATCAGTGAGGGCGGGGGCTACACCTTC | CAISEGGGYTF
TRBJ2-5 | TRBV4-3 | . | . | TGCGCCAGCAGCCAAAGGCGGAGCCACCAAGAGACCCAGTACTTC | CASSQRRSHQETQYF
TRBJ2-2 | TRBV5-5 | . | . | TGTGCCAGCAGCACCACAGGGCTGGCCGGGGAGCTGTTTTTT | CASSTTGLAGELFF
TRBJ2-7 | TRBV7-2 | . | . | TGTGCCAGCAGCTTAGAGGCAATTAGGGGCTCCTACGAGCAGTACTTC | CASSLEAIRGSYEQYF
TRBJ2-5 | TRBV5-1 | TRBD1 | . | TGCGCCAGCAGCTCGGACAGGGGTTTGAAGACCCAGTACTTC | CASSSDRGLKTQYF
TRBJ2-3 | TRBV7-3 | TRBD2 | . | TGTGCCAGCAGCCCACTAGCGGGGGCCAATACGCAGTATTTT | CASSPLAGANTQYF
TRBJ1-1 | TRBV19 | . | . | TGTGCCAGTAGTTCAGGGATGGACACTGAAGCTTTCTTT | CASSSGMDTEAFF
TRBJ1-3 | TRBV7-9 | . | few | TGTGCCAGCAGCGGTGGACAGCGGAGCTCTGGAAACACCATATATTTT | CASSGGQRSSGNTIYF
TRBJ2-4 | TRBV7-2 | . | . | TGTGCCAGCAGCCGTAGACAGTCCACCAAAAACATTCAGTACTTC | CASSRRQSTKNIQYF
TRBJ2-1 | TRBV11-2 | . | . | TGTGCCAGCAGCTTCAGGCCTACACTAGGCCACAATGAGCAGTTCTTC | CASSFRPTLGHNEQFF
TRBJ1-6 | TRBV3-1/TRBV3-2 | . | . | TGTGCCAGCAGCCAAGCCTGGAGCTCCTATAATTCACCCCTCCACTTT | CASSQAWSSYNSPLHF
TRBJ2-1 | TRBV6-1 | TRBD2 | . | TGTGCCAGCAGTGAAGCGCAACTAGCGGTCTACAATGAGCAGTTCTTC | CASSEAQLAVYNEQFF
TRBJ1-1 | TRBV19 | TRBD1 | . | TGTGCCAGTAAGGTGACAGGGGGAATAACTGAAGCTTTCTTT | CASKVTGGITEAFF
TRBJ1-1 | TRBV29-1 | . | . | TGCAGAAAGCGGGGAAGGGGAATTGGGTCTGAAGCTTTCTTT | CRKRGRGIGSEAFF
TRBJ1-5 | TRBV7-9 | . | . | TGTGCCAGCAGCTTAGGAGAACTTAGCAATCAGCCCCAGCATTTT | CASSLGELSNQPQHF
TRBJ1-6 | TRBV7-3 | . | once | TGTGCCAGCAGCTTAAGTTCCGATTCACCCCTCCACTTT | CASSLSSDSPLHF
TRBJ2-3 | TRBV7-2 | TRBD2 | . | TGTGCCAGCAGCTTAGCCGCTAGCGGGGGAAGCACAGATACGCAGTATTTT | CASSLAASGGSTDTQYF
TRBJ1-6 | TRBV3-1/TRBV3-2 | . | . | TGTGCCAGCAGCCAGAAGGGGTTGGGTTCACCCCTCCACTTT | CASSQKGLGSPLHF
TRBJ2-2 | TRBV19 | TRBD1 | . | TGTGCCAGTAGTCTAAAAGGGACAGGGATGGGCACCGGGGAGCTGTTTTTT | CASSLKGTGMGTGELFF
TRBJ1-2 | TRBV5-5 | . | . | TGTGCCAGCAGCCCTGGACAGCTCTATGGCTACACCTTC | CASSPGQLYGYTF
TRBJ2-2 | TRBV10-3 | TRBD2 | . | TGTGCCATTAAAGGGGAGGGGACCGGGGAGCTGTTTTTT | CAIKGEGTGELFF
TRBJ2-7 | TRBV2 | TRBD1 | . | TGTGCCAGCAGGATACAGGGGAGCTCCTACGAGCAGTACTTC | CASRIQGSSYEQYF
TRBJ1-1 | TRBV5-1 | . | once | TGCGCCAGCACCAACGAGGGGGCTGAAGCTTTCTTT | CASTNEGAEAFF
TRBJ1-6 | TRBV18 | TRBD1 | many | TGTGCCAGCTCACACGGCGGGACAGAGCTCCACTTT | CASSHGGTELHF
TRBJ1-2 | TRBV12-5 | . | . | TGTGCTAGTGGTTTGTCGGGACTGGGGGATGGCTACACCTTC | CASGLSGLGDGYTF
TRBJ1-2 | TRBV19 | TRBD1 | . | TGTGCCAGTAGAACCCTGGGACAGACCTATGGCTACACCTTC | CASRTLGQTYGYTF
TRBJ2-7 | TRBV9 | TRBD1 | . | TGTGCCAGCAGCGTAGGGGCAGGGGGATACTACGAGCAGTACTTC | CASSVGAGGYYEQYF
TRBJ2-3 | TRBV5-1 | . | few | TGCGCCAGCAGCTTGGGGGGGACTCACGGCACAGATACGCAGTATTTT | CASSLGGTHGTDTQYF